Listed here is a single TCR beta chain. This record comes from a study of blood T cell repertoires in COVID-19. Looking at the study overall: Sites in the United States, Italy and Spain provided acute and convalescent COVID-19 samples. PBMCs, B-cell-depleted T cells, or T cells provided the cDNA or gDNA that made up the material.

Original processing methods: Reference gene primer amplification gave estimated nucleated cell counts. The data were produced by immunoSEQ multiplex PCR, yet TCRdb's version contains in-frame clones alone and is incomplete. Clone size and the V and J calls come from that table; the DNA yielded D and trimming. The data hold 240,000 or so clones, with approximately 78% observed a single time. The CDR3 loop spans 12 amino acids. Between the trimmed V and J ends, which lost 2 bases and 3 bases, there was a span of 5 bases. This sequence was found in a woman aged 55-69 years with active or convalescent COVID-19. The genes are TRBV12-3 or TRBV12-4 and TRBJ2-7, with no clear D. The sequenced material came from peripheral blood. The CDR3 loop reads CASSLSLYEQYF. The CDR3 coding sequence is TGTGCCAGCAGTTTATCCCTCTACGAGCAGTACTTC.